These T cell receptor beta chains were read from a single sample in a study of monozygotic twins with inflammatory bowel disease. Using the 5' RACE reads, TCRdb records one entry per CDR3 protein without DNA. There are over 350,000 distinct CDR3 sequences in the sample, with 2.5% to 3% held by the top ten. The sequencing input was blood. Source of these receptors: a human donor with ulcerative colitis or Crohn's disease, or a healthy co-twin of an affected twin (not recorded which). Both conserved end residues are part of each CDR3.

j_call: TRBJ2-5; v_call: TRBV10-1; cdr3_aa: CASSESRQGVETQYF
j_call: TRBJ2-7; v_call: TRBV3-1; cdr3_aa: CASSLRGEWQYF
j_call: TRBJ2-7; v_call: TRBV6-1; cdr3_aa: CASSEWGLGEQYF
j_call: TRBJ2-2; v_call: TRBV12-3/TRBV12-4; cdr3_aa: CASSLRGGGPTGELFF
j_call: TRBJ1-2; v_call: TRBV7-2; cdr3_aa: CASSLDPTGSYGYTF
j_call: TRBJ2-3; v_call: TRBV7-2; cdr3_aa: CASNRGSDTQYF
j_call: TRBJ2-2; v_call: TRBV29-1; cdr3_aa: CSVSFLGAAGELFF
j_call: TRBJ1-2; v_call: TRBV3-1; cdr3_aa: CASSQDLGGAEGYTF
j_call: TRBJ1-5; v_call: TRBV6-2/TRBV6-3; cdr3_aa: CASSYWSNQPQHF
j_call: TRBJ2-5; v_call: TRBV28; cdr3_aa: CASSLVNSETQYF
j_call: TRBJ1-5; v_call: TRBV27; cdr3_aa: CDSSQGASVNQPQHF
j_call: TRBJ2-3; v_call: TRBV5-6; cdr3_aa: CASSLSVVQYF
j_call: TRBJ2-3; v_call: TRBV12-3/TRBV12-4; cdr3_aa: CASSPPRKRGARTDTQYF
j_call: TRBJ2-5; v_call: TRBV29-1; cdr3_aa: CSLGGSGTQYF
j_call: TRBJ1-1; v_call: TRBV5-1; cdr3_aa: CASRLGTGNTEAFF
j_call: TRBJ2-1; v_call: TRBV18; cdr3_aa: CASSGDRVGDEQFF
j_call: TRBJ1-5; v_call: TRBV29-1; cdr3_aa: CSVATGTGLNQPQHF
j_call: TRBJ2-7; v_call: TRBV12-3/TRBV12-4; cdr3_aa: CASTSIQGYEQYF
j_call: TRBJ1-3; v_call: TRBV9; cdr3_aa: CASSVEVGGSGNTIYF
j_call: TRBJ2-2; v_call: TRBV7-6; cdr3_aa: CASSPKYNTGELFF
j_call: TRBJ1-1; v_call: TRBV7-2; cdr3_aa: CASSFGQANTEAFF
j_call: TRBJ2-5; v_call: TRBV19; cdr3_aa: CASSNSQETQYF
j_call: TRBJ2-1; v_call: TRBV28; cdr3_aa: CASSFSGNNEQFF
j_call: TRBJ2-7; v_call: TRBV27; cdr3_aa: CASSLIFPGQGRDEQYF
j_call: TRBJ1-5; v_call: TRBV18; cdr3_aa: CASSFELPGTGKQPQHF
j_call: TRBJ2-5; v_call: TRBV12-3/TRBV12-4; cdr3_aa: CASSFWGAEQETQYF
j_call: TRBJ1-2; v_call: TRBV6-2/TRBV6-3; cdr3_aa: CASSYEGQGRVGYGYTF
j_call: TRBJ2-1; v_call: TRBV6-4; cdr3_aa: CASSPGTGSAYNEQFF
j_call: TRBJ1-2; v_call: TRBV7-9; cdr3_aa: CASGWVERDYGYTF
j_call: TRBJ1-6; v_call: TRBV7-2; cdr3_aa: CASSLQGLDSPLHF
j_call: TRBJ1-3; v_call: TRBV12-3/TRBV12-4; cdr3_aa: CASSFPLGIGNTIYF